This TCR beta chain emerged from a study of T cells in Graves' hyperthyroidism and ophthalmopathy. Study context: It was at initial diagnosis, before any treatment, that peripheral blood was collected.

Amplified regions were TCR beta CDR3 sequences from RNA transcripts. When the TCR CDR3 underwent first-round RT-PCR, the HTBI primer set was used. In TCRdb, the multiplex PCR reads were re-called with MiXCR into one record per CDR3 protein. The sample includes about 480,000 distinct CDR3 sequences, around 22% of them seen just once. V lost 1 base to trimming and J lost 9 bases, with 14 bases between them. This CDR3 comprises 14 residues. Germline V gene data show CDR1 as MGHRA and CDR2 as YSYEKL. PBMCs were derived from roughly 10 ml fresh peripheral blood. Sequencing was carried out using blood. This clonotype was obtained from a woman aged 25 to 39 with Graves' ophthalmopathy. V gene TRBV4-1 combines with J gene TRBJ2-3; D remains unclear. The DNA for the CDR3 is TGCGCCAGCAGCCAAGGCCCGAATGGTATCACGCAGTATTTT. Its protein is CASSQGPNGITQYF.